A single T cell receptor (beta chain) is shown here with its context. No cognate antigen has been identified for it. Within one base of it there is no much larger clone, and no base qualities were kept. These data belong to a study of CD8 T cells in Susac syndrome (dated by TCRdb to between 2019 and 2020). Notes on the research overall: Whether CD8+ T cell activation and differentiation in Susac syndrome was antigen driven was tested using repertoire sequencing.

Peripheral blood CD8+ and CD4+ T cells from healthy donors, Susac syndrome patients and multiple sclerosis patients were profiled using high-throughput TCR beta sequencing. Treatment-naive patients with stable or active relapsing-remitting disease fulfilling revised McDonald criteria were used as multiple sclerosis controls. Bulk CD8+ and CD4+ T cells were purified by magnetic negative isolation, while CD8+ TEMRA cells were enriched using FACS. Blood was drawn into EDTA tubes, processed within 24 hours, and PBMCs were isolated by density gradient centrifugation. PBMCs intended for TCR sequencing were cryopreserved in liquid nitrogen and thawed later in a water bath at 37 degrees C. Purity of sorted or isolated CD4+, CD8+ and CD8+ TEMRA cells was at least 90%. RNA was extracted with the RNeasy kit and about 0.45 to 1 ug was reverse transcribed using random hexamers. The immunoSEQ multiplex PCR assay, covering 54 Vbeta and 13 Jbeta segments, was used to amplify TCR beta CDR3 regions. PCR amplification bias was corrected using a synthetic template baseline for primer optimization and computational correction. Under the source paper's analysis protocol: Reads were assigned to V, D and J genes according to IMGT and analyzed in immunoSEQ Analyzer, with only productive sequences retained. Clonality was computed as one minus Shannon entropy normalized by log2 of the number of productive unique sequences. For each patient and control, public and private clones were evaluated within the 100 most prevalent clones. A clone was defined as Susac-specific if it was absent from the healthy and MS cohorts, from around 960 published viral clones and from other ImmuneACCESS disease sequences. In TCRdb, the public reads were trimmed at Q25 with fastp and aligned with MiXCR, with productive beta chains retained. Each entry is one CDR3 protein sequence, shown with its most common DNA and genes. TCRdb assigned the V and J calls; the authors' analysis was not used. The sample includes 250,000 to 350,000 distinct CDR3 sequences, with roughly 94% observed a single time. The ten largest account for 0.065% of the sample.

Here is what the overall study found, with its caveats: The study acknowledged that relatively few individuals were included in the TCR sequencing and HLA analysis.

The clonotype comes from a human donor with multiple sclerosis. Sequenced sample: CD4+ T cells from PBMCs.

The DNA reads TGCAGTGGGACCCTAGATACAGGGAACTACGAGCAGTACTTC. Translated, it reads CSGTLDTGNYEQYF. In this chain, TRBV20-1 is recombined with TRBJ2-7; TRBD1 is perhaps the D gene, given 6 matching bases. The V and J ends are trimmed by 7 bases and 3 bases, leaving 19 bases between them. CDR1 and CDR2 (DFQATT, SNEGSKA) derive from the germline V gene (reference sequence). The CDR3 sequence holds 14 residues, the cysteine and phenylalanine included. CDR3 DNA only is kept here, 42 bases in frame from base 1.